This T cell receptor (beta chain) was recorded in a study of T cell repertoires in cytomegalovirus infection. Study-wide background: An indication of both CMV infection and matching HLA type came from public TCR beta signatures. The study's findings and limits: Carriers of CMV plus the relevant HLA were identified by cumulative public TCR beta family frequency.

TCRdb reprocessed the reads with MiXCR, giving one entry per CDR3 protein. The sample consists of roughly 250,000 distinct CDR3 sequences, around 12% of them appearing once. The CDR3 is 17 residues long. The V and J ends lost 5 bases and 2 bases respectively, with 20 bases between them. Germline CDR1 is LNHDA and CDR2 is SQIVND (reference sequence). This clonotype was observed at least ten times. Its antigen is not identified. The sequencing input was PBMCs. The rearrangement uses TRBV19 and TRBJ2-3, with D possibly being TRBD2 (6 bases). The sequence came from a human donor in good health (CMV status not recorded). Some clones in this sample may be carry-over from other donors' samples. The DNA for the CDR3 is TGTGCCAGTAGTCGGGGTACGGGAGACCTACTCACAGATACGCAGTATTTT. Amino acid sequence: CASSRGTGDLLTDTQYF.